One sample yielded the 26 T cell receptor beta chains listed below, sequenced in a study of CD8+CD57+ T cells in acquired aplastic anemia. CDR3 and TCR beta VDJ profiling relied on a genomic DNA template. In TCRdb, the reads were re-called with MiXCR into one record per CDR3 protein. The profile shows a few hundred thousand distinct CDR3 sequences, just under 70% of them singletons. Sequences were obtained from sorted CD4+, CD8+, or CD8+CD57+ T cells (not recorded which) from PBMCs. Every receptor here comes from a human donor in good health, serving as a control.

With regard to this clonotype: An end of the junction does not agree with germline; a read error may underlie this. V is TRBV7-2 and J is TRBJ2-1; a weak D match, TRBD2 (5 bases). CDR1 SGHTA and CDR2 FQGNSA come from the germline V gene. This CDR3 is built from 13 residues. This chain's CDR3 is CASSRIGGGGQTF. The CDR3 nucleotides read TGTGCCAGCAGCCGTATAGGCGGAGGTGGGCAGACCTTC.

This chain uses TRBV2 with TRBJ1-2; the D is unclear. V was clipped by 4 bases and J by 14 bases, with 26 bases between them. From germline, CDR1 is SNHLY and CDR2 FYNNEI. The CDR3 sequence is 15 residues long. CDR3 bases: TGTGCCAGCAGTGTAGAGACACCTTCCGGCTGTGGATATACCTTC. Encoded protein: CASSVETPSGCGYTF.

Turning to this clonotype: At one end, the junction sequence differs from germline, possibly due to a read error. This chain links TRBV20-1 with TRBJ2-3; D may be TRBD1 (6 bases). CDR1 DFQATT and CDR2 SNEGSKA come from the germline V gene (reference sequence). The CDR3 is 13 amino acids. CDR3 protein: CSAPTQGSIAQCF. In DNA, the CDR3 is TGCAGTGCCCCAACACAGGGATCTATTGCGCAGTGTTTT.

In the case of this clonotype: The junction shows a germline mismatch at one end, possibly a read error. The chain links TRBV9 to TRBJ1-6, with 10 positions matching TRBD1. CDR3 size: 14 residues. Germline CDR1 SGDLS, CDR2 YYNGEE. CDR3 DNA: TGTGCCAGCAGCGGGACAGGGGGAGGACAGCCCCACCACTTT. This encodes CASSGTGGGQPHHF.

As regards this clonotype: The CDR3 carries no conserved terminal phenylalanine or tryptophan, so it likely arises from a read error. The chain carries TRBV19 and TRBJ1-1, with 7 bases matching TRBD1. The CDR3 consists of 15 residues. Trimming took 11 bases from V and 5 from J; bases not matched to a gene: 17. In germline, CDR1 is LNHDA, CDR2 SQIVND (reference sequence). The chain's CDR3 is CAGKRQGRSVTEAFV. The CDR3 bases are TGTGCCGGTAAGCGACAGGGTAGATCCGTAACTGAAGCTTTCGTT.

As for this clonotype: At one end the junction does not follow the germline gene, possibly because of a read error. The chain has TRBV7-8 and TRBJ1-2; possibly TRBD1 for D (5 bases). The CDR3 has 14 residues. The germline CDR1 and CDR2 sequences are SGHVS and FQNEAQ. The DNA for the CDR3 is TGTGCCAGCAGCGAGGATAGGGGTCACTATGGCTGCACCTTC. This sequence encodes CASSEDRGHYGCTF.

This clonotype was seen only once. The V call is TRBV7-3, the J call TRBJ2-3; D ambiguous. CDR1 is SGHTA and CDR2 is FQGTGA in the germline V gene. The CDR3 is 13 residues long. The V end lost 9 bases, the J end lost 0 bases, and 10 bases lay between the germline ends. The CDR3 DNA reads TGTGCCAGTAGGAAGGGCAGCACAGATACGCAGTATTTT. Translated, it gives CASRKGSTDTQYF.

The chain joins TRBV7-3 to TRBJ1-6; tentative D call: TRBD1 (6 bases). Germline V gives CDR1 SGHTA, CDR2 FQGTGA. Trimming cost V 2 bases and J 19 bases, with 24 bases left between them. The length of the CDR3 is 15 residues. The CDR3 protein is CASSLSGAGEEPQHF. In DNA form, the CDR3 reads TGTGCCAGCAGCTTATCGGGGGCGGGGGAAGAGCCCCAGCACTTT.

A few counts support this clonotype. This chain links TRBV9 with TRBJ2-1; TRBD2 aligns across 8 bases. V lost 2 bases to trimming and J lost 2 bases; unmatched junction nucleotides: 3. Per the germline V gene, CDR1 is SGDLS and CDR2 is YYNGEE. The CDR3 runs to 15 residues. CDR3 protein: CASSVSGLAYNEQFF. Here the CDR3 DNA reads TGTGCCAGCAGCGTGTCGGGACTAGCCTACAATGAGCAGTTCTTC.

About this clonotype: This likely comes from a read error, as the CDR3 has no conserved phenylalanine or tryptophan at its end. No DNA is shown, since the ends of the CDR3 on it are uncertain; the CDR3 is the one TCRdb lists. J is TRBJ1-1 and V is TRBV7-6. The CDR3 spans 13 residues, counting both ends. Per germline, CDR1 SGHVS and CDR2 FNYEAQ. CDR3 protein: CASSLDGPDYEQY.

A word on this clonotype: With a much larger clone just one base away, this may be a read error. V gene TRBV6-2 or TRBV6-3 combines with J gene TRBJ2-1; 9 bases match TRBD1. CDR1 is MNHEY, CDR2 SVGEGT, per germline. The length of the CDR3 is 15 residues. CDR3 sequence: CASRKQGAGSNEQSF. The CDR3 bases are TGTGCCAGCCGCAAACAGGGGGCTGGGTCCAATGAGCAGTCCTTC.

Comment on this clonotype: Without the conserved terminal phenylalanine or tryptophan, this CDR3 likely stems from a read error. No DNA is shown, since the ends of the CDR3 on it are uncertain; the CDR3 is the one TCRdb lists. This CDR3 reads CASTVRPNSSLQL. V is TRBV19 and J is TRBJ1-6; the table's D call, TRBD1, was not checked against the DNA. The CDR3 spans 13 amino acids, including both terminal residues. The V gene's germline CDR1 is LNHDA and CDR2 SQIVND (reference sequence).

About this clonotype itself: An end of the junction does not agree with germline; a read error may underlie this. The J gene is TRBJ2-7, the V gene TRBV7-2; the D is unclear. Germline V gene data show CDR1 as SGHTA and CDR2 as FQGNSA. The CDR3 has 14 amino acids. CDR3 bases: TGCGCCAGCAGCCCATACTGCGAGTCCTACGAGCAGTACTTC. It is translated as CASSPYCESYEQYF.

This clonotype was detected ten times or more. This chain connects TRBV19 to TRBJ2-5, with D possibly TRBD2 on 6 matching bases. This CDR3 has 13 amino acids. The V gene lost 3 bases and the J gene lost 5 bases, with 10 bases spanning the gap. Germline-derived CDR1 and CDR2 are LNHDA and SQIVND (reference sequence). The CDR3 region is CASSMGGYETQYF. The DNA of the CDR3 is TGTGCCAGTAGTATGGGGGGTTATGAGACCCAGTACTTC.

The chain has TRBV7-2 and TRBJ2-5; D not resolved. The DNA end favors TRBJ2-7, so the J call may be wrong. Germline V gene sequence: CDR1 SGHTA, CDR2 FQGNSA. This CDR3 has 12 amino acids. The CDR3 region has the DNA TGTGCCAGCAGCTTGGAGCCGAGCGAGCAGTACTTC. Amino acids: CASSLEPSEQYF.

This clonotype was detected only a few times. The gene calls are TRBV15 and TRBJ2-7, with 8 bases matching TRBD2. CDR3 length: 14 residues. The ends lost 3 bases at V and 6 bases at J; junction bases unmatched: 7. The germline gives CDR1 LNHNV, CDR2 YYDKDF (reference sequence). The CDR3 DNA sequence: TGTGCCACCAGCAGGGGACTAGACCCCGGCGAGCAGTACTTC. This codes for CATSRGLDPGEQYF.

To note about this clonotype: No conserved phenylalanine or tryptophan is present at the end of the CDR3, so a read error is the likely explanation. The limits of the CDR3 on the DNA are not certain, so only TCRdb's listed CDR3 is given. The rearrangement links TRBV7-6 to TRBJ2-7; the table gives TRBD1 as D, unverified against the DNA. Germline V gene sequence: CDR1 SGHVS, CDR2 FNYEAQ. The CDR3 length equals 13 residues, ends included. The CDR3: CASSPGGRAELLR.

This sequence joins TRBV7-2 and TRBJ1-1; no definite D call. Between the trimmed V and J ends, which lost 5 bases and 11 bases, there was a span of 6 bases. The length of the CDR3 is 9 residues. CDR1 is SGHTA, CDR2 FQGNSA, per germline. DNA for the CDR3: TGTGCCAGCAGCCTCGGCGCTTTCTTT. The encoded protein is CASSLGAFF.

This rearrangement joins TRBV4-2 to TRBJ2-7; 8 positions match TRBD2. This CDR3 is built from 14 residues. J gave up 5 bases and V 4 bases, and 7 bases lay outside the gene matches. Germline-derived CDR1 and CDR2 are LGHNA and YNFKEQ. CDR3 protein: CASSPPGRGNEQYF. CDR3 coding DNA: TGTGCCAGCAGCCCCCCCGGGAGGGGGAACGAGCAGTACTTC.

For this clonotype: A clone one base away is much larger, so this may be a read error. This rearrangement joins TRBV20-1 to TRBJ2-1; unclear D gene. The germline CDR1 and CDR2 sequences are DFQATT and SNEGSKA (reference sequence). The CDR3 is 20 amino acids. Trimming stripped 4 bases from V and 0 bases from J, with 28 bases between. The CDR3 protein is CSAKVSSPSPHFRSYNEQFF. The CDR3 region has the DNA TGCAGTGCTAAGGTTAGTTCTCCCAGCCCTCATTTCCGCTCCTACAATGAGCAGTTCTTC.

CDR3 in DNA: TGTGCCAGCAGCTTAGGGGGTCAGAGCACCATATATTTT. Its protein is CASSLGGQSTIYF. The genes are TRBV7-8 and TRBJ1-3, with D unresolved. CDR3 length equals 13 residues. Germline V CDR1 and CDR2: SGHVS, FQNEAQ. Trimming cost V 1 base and J 9 bases, with 10 bases left between them.

The chain uses TRBV25-1 and TRBJ1-6; D is unclear. V was clipped by 3 bases and J by 7 bases, with 10 bases between them. The CDR3 runs to 14 residues. Looked up from germline, CDR1 is MGHDK and CDR2 is SYGVNS. CDR3 in amino acids: CASSDTDSNSPLHF. The CDR3, as DNA: TGTGCCAGCAGTGACACAGACTCAAATTCACCCCTCCACTTT. Full variable domain (outside the CDR3, taken from reference TRBV25-1 and TRBJ1-6): EADIYQTPRYLVIGTGKKITLECSQTMGHDKMYWYQQDPGMELHLIHYSYGVNSTEKGDLSSESTVSRIRTEHFPLTLESARPSHTSQYLCASSDTDSNSPLHFGNGTRLTVT.

This clonotype occurred a few times. The gene calls are TRBV10-3 and TRBJ2-7; TRBD2 matches 8 bases. There are 12 residues in the CDR3. The V segment lost 7 bases and the J segment 4 bases; nucleotides outside the gene matches: 3. Looked up from germline, CDR1 is ENHRY and CDR2 is SYGVKD. In DNA form, the CDR3 reads TGTGCCATCAAAGCGGGGGAGTACGAGCAGTACTTC. Protein sequence: CAIKAGEYEQYF.

With regard to this clonotype: The junction differs from germline at one of its ends, possibly a read error. The chain has TRBV7-2 and TRBJ2-5; TRBD2 matches 8 bases. Germline V lookup: CDR1 SGHTA, CDR2 FQGNSA. This CDR3 has 15 amino acids. The CDR3 here is CASGFSGTSHLNFYF. CDR3 in DNA: TGTGCCAGCGGCTTTAGCGGGACATCACACCTCAACTTTTACTTC.

Comment on this clonotype: Germline is not matched at one junction end, which may reflect a read error. The chain couples TRBV10-1 to TRBJ2-1; the D gene is possibly TRBD2 (6 bases). The CDR3 contains 13 residues. CDR1 is WNHNN and CDR2 is SYGVQD in the germline V gene (reference sequence). CDR3: CASSDEPGDEQFF. The CDR3 region has the DNA TGTGCCAGCAGTGATGAGCCGGGAGATGAGCAGTTCTTC.

This clonotype was found many times. J is TRBJ1-1 and V is TRBV6-6; D is unclear. V lost 2 bases and J lost 6, with 13 bases in between. This CDR3 contains 14 residues. Germline CDR1 is MNHNY and CDR2 is SVGAGI (reference sequence). The CDR3 nucleotides are TGTGCCAGCAGTTACAGGTGGGGAATCTCTGAAGCTTTCTTT. The encoded protein is CASSYRWGISEAFF.